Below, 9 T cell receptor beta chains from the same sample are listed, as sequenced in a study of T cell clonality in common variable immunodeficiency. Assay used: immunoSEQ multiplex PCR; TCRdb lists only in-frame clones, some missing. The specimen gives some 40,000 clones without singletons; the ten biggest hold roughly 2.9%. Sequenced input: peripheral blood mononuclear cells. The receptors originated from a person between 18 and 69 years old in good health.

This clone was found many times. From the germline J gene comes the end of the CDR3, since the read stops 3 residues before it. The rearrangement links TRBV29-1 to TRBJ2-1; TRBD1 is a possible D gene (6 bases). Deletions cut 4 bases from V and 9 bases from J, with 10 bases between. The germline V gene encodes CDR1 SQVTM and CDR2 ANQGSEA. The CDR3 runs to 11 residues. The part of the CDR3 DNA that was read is TGCAGCGTTGGGGGGCTGGGTGAG. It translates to CSVGGLGE. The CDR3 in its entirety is CSVGGLGEQFF.

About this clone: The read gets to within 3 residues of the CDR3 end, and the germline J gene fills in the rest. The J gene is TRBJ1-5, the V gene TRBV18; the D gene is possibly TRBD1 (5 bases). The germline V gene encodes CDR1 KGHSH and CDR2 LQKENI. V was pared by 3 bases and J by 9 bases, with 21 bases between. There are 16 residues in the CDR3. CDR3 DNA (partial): TGTGCCAGCTCACCTATCCCGGGACTGGGAATGCCGCCC. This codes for CASSPIPGLGMPP. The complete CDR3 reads CASSPIPGLGMPPQHF.

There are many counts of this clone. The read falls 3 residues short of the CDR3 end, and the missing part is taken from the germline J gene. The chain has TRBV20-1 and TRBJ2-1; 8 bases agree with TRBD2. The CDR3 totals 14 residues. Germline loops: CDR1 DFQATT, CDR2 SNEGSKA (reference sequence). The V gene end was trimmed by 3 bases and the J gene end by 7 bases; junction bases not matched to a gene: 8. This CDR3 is CSASQAGDRNEQFF. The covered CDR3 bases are TGCAGTGCTAGCCAAGCGGGAGACCGGAATGAG.

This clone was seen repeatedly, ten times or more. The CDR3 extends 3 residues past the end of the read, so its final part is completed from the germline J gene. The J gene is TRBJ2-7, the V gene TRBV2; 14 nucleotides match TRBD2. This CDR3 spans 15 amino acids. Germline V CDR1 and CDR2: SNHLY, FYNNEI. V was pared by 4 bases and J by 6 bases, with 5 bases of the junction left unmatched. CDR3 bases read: TGTGCCAGCAGTGGGGGACTAGCGGGAGTACGCGAG. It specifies CASSGGLAGVRE. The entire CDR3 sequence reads CASSGGLAGVREQYF.

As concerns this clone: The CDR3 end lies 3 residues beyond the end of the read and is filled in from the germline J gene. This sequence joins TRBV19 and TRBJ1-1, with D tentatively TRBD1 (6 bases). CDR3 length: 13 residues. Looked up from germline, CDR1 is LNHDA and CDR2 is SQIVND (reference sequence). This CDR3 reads CASSTRTVGKAFF. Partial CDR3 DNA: TGTGCCAGTAGTACTCGGACAGTTGGGAAG.

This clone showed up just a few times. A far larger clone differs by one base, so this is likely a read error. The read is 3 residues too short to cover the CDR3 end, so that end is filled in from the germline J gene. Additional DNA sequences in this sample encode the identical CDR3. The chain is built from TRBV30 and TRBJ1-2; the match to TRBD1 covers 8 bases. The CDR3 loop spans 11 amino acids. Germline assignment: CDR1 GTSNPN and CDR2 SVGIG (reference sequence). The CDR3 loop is CAFGQGLGYTF. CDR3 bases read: TGTGCTTTTGGACAGGGTCTTGGA.

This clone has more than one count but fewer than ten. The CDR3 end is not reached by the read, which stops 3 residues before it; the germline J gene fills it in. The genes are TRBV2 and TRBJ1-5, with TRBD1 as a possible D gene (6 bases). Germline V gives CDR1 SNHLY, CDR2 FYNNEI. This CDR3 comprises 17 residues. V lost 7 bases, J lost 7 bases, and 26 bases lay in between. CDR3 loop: CASTSRGTGRVGQPQHF. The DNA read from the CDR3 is TGTGCCAGCACCTCAAGGGGGACGGGAAGGGTCGGGCAGCCC. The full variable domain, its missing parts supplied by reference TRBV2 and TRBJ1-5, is EPEVTQTPSHQVTQMGQEVILRCVPISNHLYFYWYRQILGQKVEFLVSFYNNEISEKSEIFDDQFSVERPDGSNFTLKIRSTKLEDSAMYFCASTSRGTGRVGQPQHFGDGTRLSIL.

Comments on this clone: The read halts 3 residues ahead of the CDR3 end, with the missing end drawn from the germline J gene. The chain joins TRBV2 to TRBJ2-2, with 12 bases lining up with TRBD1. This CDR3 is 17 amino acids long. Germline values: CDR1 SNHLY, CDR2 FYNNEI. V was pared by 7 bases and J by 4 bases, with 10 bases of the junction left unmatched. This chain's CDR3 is CASKWDRGRQGTGELFF. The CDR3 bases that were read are TGTGCCAGCAAGTGGGACAGGGGGCGCCAGGGCACCGGGGAG.

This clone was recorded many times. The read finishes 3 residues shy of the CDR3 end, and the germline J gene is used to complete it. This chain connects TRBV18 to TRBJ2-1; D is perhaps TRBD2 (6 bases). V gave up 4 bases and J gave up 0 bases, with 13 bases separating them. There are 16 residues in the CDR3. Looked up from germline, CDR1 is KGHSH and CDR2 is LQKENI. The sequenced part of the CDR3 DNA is TGTGCCAGCTCACTACTAGCTCGAAGCTCCTACAATGAG. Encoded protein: CASSLLARSSYNE. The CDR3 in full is CASSLLARSSYNEQFF.